A single count supports the clone carrying this TCR beta chain. Amplified TCR beta CDR3 regions came from RNA transcripts. TCR CDR3 underwent first-round RT-PCR with the HTBI primer set. TCRdb called the multiplex PCR reads again in MiXCR, with one record for every CDR3 protein. The profile covers 700,000 or so distinct CDR3 sequences, with about 14% appearing a single time and under 15% taken by the ten largest. The data belong to a study of T cells in Graves' hyperthyroidism and ophthalmopathy. Under 3 months was the duration of disease in ophthalmopathy patients, who also had a Clinical Activity Score of at least 3 and a NOSPECS grade of at least 4. The length of the CDR3 is 17 residues. The V gene's germline CDR1 is SGHDT and CDR2 YYEEEE. The germline V and J ends were trimmed by 0 bases and 4 bases, with 19 bases remaining between them.

What was sequenced was blood. The V gene is TRBV5-6, the J gene TRBJ1-1, with D tentatively TRBD1 (6 bases). This receptor was obtained from a woman aged 45-65 years with Graves' ophthalmopathy. This chain's CDR3 is CASSLEGDIGRSTEAFF. The CDR3 nucleotides are TGTGCCAGCAGCTTGGAGGGGGACATCGGAAGAAGCACTGAAGCTTTCTTT. Full variable domain (missing parts from reference TRBV5-6 and TRBJ1-1): DAGVTQSPTHLIKTRGQQVTLRCSPKSGHDTVSWYQQALGQGPQFIFQYYEEEERQRGNFPDRFSGHQFPNYSSELNVNALLLGDSALYLCASSLEGDIGRSTEAFFGQGTRLTVV.